Listed here are 16 T cell receptor beta chains from one sample, sequenced in a study of T cell responses to AZD1222 COVID-19 vaccine. Assay used: immunoSEQ multiplex PCR; TCRdb lists only in-frame clones, some missing. The sample has roughly 49,000 clones, about 87% seen once; the top ten hold roughly 2.6%. Sequences were derived from peripheral blood, sampled 28 days after the second AZD1222 dose. Receptors were obtained from an adult who received the AZD1222 COVID-19 vaccine.

The rearrangement uses TRBV7-9 and TRBJ1-6; D call uncertain. The CDR3 sequence is 12 residues long. V dropped 5 bases and J dropped 9 bases, with 8 bases sitting between them. Germline V gene lookup returns CDR1 SEHNR and CDR2 FQNEAQ (reference sequence). CDR3 residues: CASSTRRSPLHF. The DNA of the CDR3 is TGTGCCAGCAGCACGAGGCGTTCACCCCTCCACTTT.

The chain uses TRBV7-3 and TRBJ2-3, with D perhaps TRBD2 (6 bases). V was trimmed by 4 bases and J by 3 bases, leaving 11 bases between them. The CDR3 is 14 residues long. Germline CDR1 is SGHTA and CDR2 is FQGTGA. This CDR3 is CASSSGRRTDTQYF. For the CDR3, the DNA is TGTGCCAGCAGCTCAGGGAGGAGGACAGATACGCAGTATTTT.

The chain recombines TRBV2 with TRBJ2-5; D is undetermined. V was cut by 4 bases and J by 1 base, with 10 bases left in between. Per the germline V gene, CDR1 is SNHLY and CDR2 is FYNNEI. CDR3 size: 14 residues. The CDR3 DNA reads as TGTGCCAGCAGTGCGGGTCAGGTCCAAGAGACCCAGTACTTC. Amino acid sequence: CASSAGQVQETQYF.

There are a few counts of this clone. This chain uses TRBV5-1 with TRBJ2-2, with TRBD2 matching 8 bases. The V gene end was trimmed by 0 bases and the J gene end by 8 bases; junction bases not matched to a gene: 3. The CDR3 runs 14 residues. Germline CDR1 is SGHRS and CDR2 is YFSETQ. CDR3 region: CASSLEAGAGELFF. CDR3 bases: TGCGCCAGCAGCTTGGAAGCGGGAGCAGGGGAGCTGTTTTTT. The variable domain in full, completed from reference TRBV5-1 and TRBJ2-2, reads KAGVTQTPRYLIKTRGQQVTLSCSPISGHRSVSWYQQTPGQGLQFLFEYFSETQRNKGNFPGRFSGRQFSNSRSEMNVSTLELGDSALYLCASSLEAGAGELFFGEGSRLTVL.

The chain carries TRBV21-1 and TRBJ2-1. TRBV21-1 is assigned pseudogene status. The CDR3 runs 16 residues. The CDR3 DNA reads as TGTGCCAGCAGCACCCCCCCGGCCAGGGGGGGTTGTGAGCAGTTCTTC. Translation: CASSTPPARGGCEQFF.

The chain has TRBV7-2 and TRBJ2-5; 9 bases align to TRBD2. The CDR3 extends over 15 amino acids. CDR1 and CDR2 from the germline V gene are SGHTA and FQGNSA. V lost 4 bases to trimming and J lost 4 bases; unmatched junction nucleotides: 7. CDR3 DNA: TGTGCCAGCAGCTCCTCCGGTAGCGGGGGAGAGACCCAGTACTTC. Translating it yields CASSSSGSGGETQYF.

The chain is built from TRBV28 and TRBJ2-5; maybe TRBD1 (6 bases). The germline gives CDR1 MDHEN, CDR2 SYDVKM. V lost 2 bases to trimming and J lost 4 bases, with 14 bases between them. The CDR3 consists of 15 residues. CDR3 DNA: TGTGCCAGCAGTTTACCACAGGGTGGAGGAGAGACCCAGTACTTC. Encoded protein: CASSLPQGGGETQYF.

V usage is TRBV19 and J usage is TRBJ2-7, with 12 bases that match TRBD2. The ends lost 6 bases at V and 4 bases at J; junction bases unmatched: 4. Per germline, CDR1 LNHDA and CDR2 SQIVND (reference sequence). This CDR3 is 14 amino acids long. In nucleotides, the CDR3 is TGTGCCAGTAGCGTACTAGCGGGAGGTTACGAGCAGTACTTC. Translation gives CASSVLAGGYEQYF.

The chain is built from TRBV25-1 and TRBJ2-7; D tentatively fits TRBD1 or TRBD2 (6 bases each). CDR3 length: 15 residues. V gave up 6 bases and J gave up 0 bases, with 15 bases separating them. Germline V gives CDR1 MGHDK, CDR2 SYGVNS. DNA for the CDR3: TGTGCCAGCAGCAGATGGGGGGCGAGCTCCTACGAGCAGTACTTC. This translates into CASSRWGASSYEQYF.

The chain uses TRBV28 and TRBJ1-2, with D uncertain. The CDR3 covers 15 residues. Trimming cost V 4 bases and J 3 bases, with 15 bases left between them. The germline V gene encodes CDR1 MDHEN and CDR2 SYDVKM. The DNA of the CDR3 is TGTGCCAGCAGTTCCCACGACCGTTATGACTATGGCTACACCTTC. Its protein is CASSSHDRYDYGYTF.

The V gene is TRBV4-1, the J gene TRBJ1-1; a possible D gene is TRBD1 (6 bases). With 2 bases removed from V and 7 bases from J, the gap between germline ends came to 11 bases. The germline gives CDR1 MGHRA, CDR2 YSYEKL. The CDR3 totals 13 residues. CDR3 sequence reads: CASSQTWTVEAFF. In DNA, the CDR3 is TGCGCCAGCAGCCAAACTTGGACAGTTGAAGCTTTCTTT.

The V and J genes are TRBV11-1 and TRBJ2-7; D not certain. CDR1 is SGHAT, CDR2 FQDESV, per germline (reference sequence). CDR3 length: 13 amino acids. V lost 5 bases to trimming and J lost 3 bases, with 11 bases between them. The DNA of the CDR3 is TGTGCCAGCAGCCCCTCCGCCGACTACGAGCAGTACTTC. Amino acids: CASSPSADYEQYF.

As regards this clone: The junction differs from germline at one of its ends, possibly a read error. The chain combines TRBV18 with TRBJ1-1, with a weak D call TRBD1 (5 bases). Germline values: CDR1 KGHSH, CDR2 LQKENI. The CDR3 length is 14 residues. In nucleotides, the CDR3 is TGTGCCAGCTCGCTGCAGGGTCTGAATACTGAAGCTTTCTTT. Residues: CASSLQGLNTEAFF.

Only a few counts were recorded for this clone. The rearrangement uses TRBV28 and TRBJ1-3, with D tentatively TRBD1 (5 bases). Germline V gene data show CDR1 as MDHEN and CDR2 as SYDVKM. The CDR3 sequence is 17 residues long. V was shortened by 6 bases and J by 2 bases, with 20 bases between the two germline ends. The CDR3: CASRSPPGLNPGNTIYF. The CDR3, as DNA: TGTGCCAGCAGGTCCCCTCCGGGGCTGAACCCTGGAAACACCATATATTTT.

The chain recombines TRBV9 with TRBJ2-2; 9 bases line up with TRBD1. Germline V lookup: CDR1 SGDLS, CDR2 YYNGEE. CDR3 size: 17 residues. J was trimmed by 4 bases and V by 0 bases; bases with no gene match: 7. Here the CDR3 reads CASSVGPGQGFTGELFF. CDR3 in DNA: TGTGCCAGCAGCGTAGGTCCGGGACAGGGATTCACCGGGGAGCTGTTTTTT. Together with reference TRBV9 and TRBJ2-2, the CDR3 gives the full variable domain: DSGVTQTPKHLITATGQRVTLRCSPRSGDLSVYWYQQSLDQGLQFLIQYYNGEERAKGNILERFSAQQFPDLHSELNLSSLELGDSALYFCASSVGPGQGFTGELFFGEGSRLTVL.

The CDR3 spells CASMTREQETQYF. The CDR3 region has the DNA TGTGCCAGCATGACGCGAGAGCAAGAGACCCAGTACTTC. The chain is built from TRBV5-4 and TRBJ2-5, with D unclear. Germline V lookup: CDR1 SGHNT, CDR2 YYREEE (reference sequence). Trimming stripped 6 bases from V and 2 bases from J, with 11 bases between. The length of the CDR3 is 13 residues. Filled out from reference TRBV5-4 and TRBJ2-5, the complete variable domain reads ETGVTQSPTHLIKTRGQQVTLRCSSQSGHNTVSWYQQALGQGPQFIFQYYREEENGRGNFPPRFSGLQFPNYSSELNVNALELDDSALYLCASMTREQETQYFGPGTRLLVL.